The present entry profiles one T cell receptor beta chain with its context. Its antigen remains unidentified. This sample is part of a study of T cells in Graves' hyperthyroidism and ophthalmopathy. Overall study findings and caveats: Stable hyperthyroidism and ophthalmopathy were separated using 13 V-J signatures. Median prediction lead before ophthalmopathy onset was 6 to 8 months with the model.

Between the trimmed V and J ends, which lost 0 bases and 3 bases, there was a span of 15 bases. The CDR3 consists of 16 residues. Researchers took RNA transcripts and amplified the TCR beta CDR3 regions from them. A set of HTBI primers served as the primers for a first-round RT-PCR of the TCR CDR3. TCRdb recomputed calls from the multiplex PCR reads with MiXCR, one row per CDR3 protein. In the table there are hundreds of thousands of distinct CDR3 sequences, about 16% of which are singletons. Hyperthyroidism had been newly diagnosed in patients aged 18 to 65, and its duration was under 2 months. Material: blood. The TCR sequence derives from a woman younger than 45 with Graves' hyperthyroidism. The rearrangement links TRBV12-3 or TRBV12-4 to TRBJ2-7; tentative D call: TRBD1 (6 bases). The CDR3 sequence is CASSLAALQGFYEQYF. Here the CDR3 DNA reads TGTGCCAGCAGTTTAGCGGCATTACAGGGATTCTACGAGCAGTACTTC.